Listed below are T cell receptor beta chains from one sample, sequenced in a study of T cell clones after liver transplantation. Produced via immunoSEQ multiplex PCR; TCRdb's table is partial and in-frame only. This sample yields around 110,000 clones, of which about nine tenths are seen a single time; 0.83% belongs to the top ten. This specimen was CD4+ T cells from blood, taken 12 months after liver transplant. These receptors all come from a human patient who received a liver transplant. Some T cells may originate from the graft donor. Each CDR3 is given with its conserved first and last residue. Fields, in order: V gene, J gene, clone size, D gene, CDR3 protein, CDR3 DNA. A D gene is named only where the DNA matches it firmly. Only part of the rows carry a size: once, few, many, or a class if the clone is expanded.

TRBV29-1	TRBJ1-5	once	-	CSVGTPNQPQHF	TGCAGCGTTGGGACCCCTAATCAGCCCCAGCATTTT
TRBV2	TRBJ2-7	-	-	CASSEALQGYEQYF	TGTGCCAGCAGTGAAGCGCTTCAGGGTTACGAGCAGTACTTC
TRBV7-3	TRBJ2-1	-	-	CASSGNLARGQFF	TGTGCCAGCAGCGGAAATCTAGCGAGAGGGCAGTTCTTC
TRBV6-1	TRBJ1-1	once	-	CATKWNSQNTEAFF	TGTGCCACCAAATGGAACAGCCAAAACACTGAAGCTTTCTTT
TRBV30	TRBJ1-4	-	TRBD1	CAWSPGQGGEKLFF	TGTGCCTGGAGTCCCGGCCAGGGGGGTGAAAAACTGTTTTTT
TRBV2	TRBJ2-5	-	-	CASSEAEEAAQYF	TGTGCCAGCAGTGAAGCTGAGGAAGCGGCCCAGTACTTC
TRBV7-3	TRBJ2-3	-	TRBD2	CASTREGSDTQYF	TGTGCCAGCACGCGGGAGGGATCAGATACGCAGTATTTT
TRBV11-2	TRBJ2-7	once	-	CASSLDPDRREQYF	TGTGCCAGCAGCTTAGATCCCGACAGGAGAGAGCAGTACTTC
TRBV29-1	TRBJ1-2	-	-	CSAERGKGMSGYTF	TGCAGCGCCGAGCGGGGGAAGGGGATGAGTGGCTACACCTTC
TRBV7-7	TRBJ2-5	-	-	CASSLGRGETQYF	TGTGCTAGCAGCTTAGGGCGTGGAGAGACCCAGTACTTC
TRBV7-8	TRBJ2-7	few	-	CASSPGIGDSYEQYF	TGTGCCAGCAGCCCAGGGATCGGGGACTCCTACGAGCAGTACTTC
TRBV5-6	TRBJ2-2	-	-	CASSLSRVTGELFF	TGTGCCAGCAGCTTGTCAAGAGTAACCGGGGAGCTGTTTTTT
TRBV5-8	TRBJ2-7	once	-	CASSTPTRAAMEQYF	TGTGCCAGCAGCACTCCGACTAGAGCCGCTATGGAGCAGTACTTC
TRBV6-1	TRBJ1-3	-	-	CASSVEGDSGNTIYF	TGTGCCAGCAGTGTGGAGGGAGACTCTGGAAACACCATATATTTT
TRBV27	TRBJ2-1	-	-	CASSLQGTTYNEQFF	TGTGCCAGCAGTTTACAGGGGACCACCTACAATGAGCAGTTCTTC
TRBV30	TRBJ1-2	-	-	CAWRGDLQAHYGYTF	TGTGCCTGGAGGGGGGACCTGCAAGCTCACTATGGCTACACCTTC
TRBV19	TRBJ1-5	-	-	CASSIVGQPQHF	TGTGCCAGTAGTATAGTCGGTCAGCCCCAGCATTTT
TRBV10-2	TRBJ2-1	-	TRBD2	CASSVKEGTRGPRVDEQFF	TGCGCCAGCAGTGTGAAGGAGGGGACTAGGGGTCCCCGAGTCGATGAGCAGTTCTTC
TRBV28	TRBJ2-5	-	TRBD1	CASRSLNRGAQETQYF	TGTGCCAGCAGATCCTTAAACAGGGGTGCCCAAGAGACCCAGTACTTC
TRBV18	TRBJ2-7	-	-	CASSPNRRSGDHEQYF	TGTGCCAGCTCACCGAACAGGCGTTCTGGAGACCACGAGCAGTACTTC
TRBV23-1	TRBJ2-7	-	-	CASTFPGHQTYEQYF	TGCGCCAGCACTTTCCCGGGACACCAAACCTACGAGCAGTACTTC
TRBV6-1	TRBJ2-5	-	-	CASSEAQAWRGETQYF	TGTGCCAGCAGTGAAGCGCAGGCGTGGAGAGGAGAGACCCAGTACTTC
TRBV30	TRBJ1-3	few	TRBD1	CAWRRDRASRNTIYF	TGTGCCTGGAGGCGAGACAGGGCGTCTCGGAACACCATATATTTT
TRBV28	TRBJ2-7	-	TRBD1	CASSQATGAYEQYF	TGTGCCAGCAGTCAGGCGACAGGGGCCTACGAGCAGTACTTC
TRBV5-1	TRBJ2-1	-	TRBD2	CASSSGTSGRRSYNEQFF	TGCGCCAGCAGTTCCGGAACTAGCGGGCGCCGATCTTACAATGAGCAGTTCTTC
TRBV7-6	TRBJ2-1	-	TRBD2	CASSFRLAGRSYNEQFF	TGTGCCAGCAGCTTCCGACTAGCGGGACGATCCTACAATGAGCAGTTCTTC